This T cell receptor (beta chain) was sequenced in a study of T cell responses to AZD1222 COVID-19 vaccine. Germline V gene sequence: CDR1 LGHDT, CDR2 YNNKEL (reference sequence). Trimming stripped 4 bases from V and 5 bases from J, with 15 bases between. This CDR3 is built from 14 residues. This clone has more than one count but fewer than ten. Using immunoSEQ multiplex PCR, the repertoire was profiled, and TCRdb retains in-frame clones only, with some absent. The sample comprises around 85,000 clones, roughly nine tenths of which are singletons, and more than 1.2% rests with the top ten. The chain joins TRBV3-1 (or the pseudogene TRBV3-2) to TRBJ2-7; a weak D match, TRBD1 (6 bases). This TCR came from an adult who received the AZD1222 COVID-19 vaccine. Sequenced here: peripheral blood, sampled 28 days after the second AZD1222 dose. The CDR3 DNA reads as TGTGCCAGCAGCCCGATGGACAGCCGCAACGAGCAGTACTTC. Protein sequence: CASSPMDSRNEQYF.